This T cell receptor (beta chain) was captured by sequencing in a study of beta chain features in type 1 diabetes. Study-wide findings and caveats: In all four CD4+ subsets, TCRB CDR3 length was significantly, moderately reduced in type 1 diabetes.

Germline V gene lookup returns CDR1 MNHNY and CDR2 SVGAGI (reference sequence). The junction had 14 bases not matched to a gene; V was cut back by 3 bases and J by 10 bases. There are 16 residues in the CDR3. The isolated RNA, all of it, was reverse transcribed, so expressed TCRB transcripts were what got sequenced. Sequencing was performed with immunoSEQ multiplex PCR; in TCRdb, only in-frame clones are kept and a portion is missing. Of around 56,000 clones detected, 52% appear once; the ten largest clones hold 2.6%. This clone appeared a few times. As yet, its antigen is unknown. The specimen was Tregs from blood. This chain links TRBV6-6 with TRBJ1-4; TRBD1 agrees at 7 bases. This sequence originates from a woman in her thirties or forties with type 1 diabetes. The CDR3 reads CASSYPGTERSGKLFF. CDR3 DNA: TGTGCCAGCAGTTATCCTGGGACAGAGCGGAGTGGAAAACTGTTTTTT.